The rows below give T cell receptor beta chains drawn from one sample of a study of blood T cells in healthy people across ages. TCRdb passed the 5' RACE reads through MiXCR, listing each CDR3 protein once. The sample lists some 900,000 distinct CDR3 sequences, roughly 50% occurring once. Sequenced input: blood. These receptors were obtained from a man aged 30 to 39 in good health. Each CDR3 is given with its conserved first and last residue. Fields, in order: CDR3 length, D gene, clone size, J gene, V gene, CDR3 DNA, CDR3 protein. The D gene is left open where the match is weak. Not all rows give a size; the values are once, few, many and, for expanded clones, a class.

15,.,.,TRBJ1-2,TRBV27,TGTGCCAGCAGTTTCGGCGAGGGCCCTATGAGTGGCTACACCTTC,CASSFGEGPMSGYTF
12,.,.,TRBJ2-7,TRBV4-2,TGTGCCAGCAGCCAAGGACACGACGAGCAGTACTTC,CASSQGHDEQYF
15,.,.,TRBJ1-2,TRBV12-3/TRBV12-4,TGTGCCAGCATCTCGGGGGGAAGTGGGGCCTATGGCTACACCTTC,CASISGGSGAYGYTF
14,.,once,TRBJ1-5,TRBV30,TGTGCCTGGAGTAAGACAGAAAGCAATCAGCCCCAGCATTTT,CAWSKTESNQPQHF
12,.,few,TRBJ1-2,TRBV27,TGTGCCAGCAGTGTATCCGGCTATGGCTACACCTTC,CASSVSGYGYTF
11,.,.,TRBJ2-4,TRBV3-1,TGTGCCAGCAGCCAAGATTACGGGCAGTACTTC,CASSQDYGQYF
14,TRBD1,.,TRBJ2-7,TRBV20-1,TGCAGCGCTAGAGTCCCCGACAGGGAAGTCGAGCAGTACTTC,CSARVPDREVEQYF
15,TRBD2,.,TRBJ2-2,TRBV7-3,TGTGCCAGCGGTAATAGCGGGAGTCGTCCCGGGGAGCTGTTTTTT,CASGNSGSRPGELFF
17,.,.,TRBJ2-7,TRBV28,TGTGCCAGCAAATTGTCCGGGGGGCGGGGTCCGACCTACGAGCAGTACTTC,CASKLSGGRGPTYEQYF
15,.,once,TRBJ1-2,TRBV4-2,TGTGCCAGCAGCCAACAACACCAGCTGGGCTATGGCCACACCTTC,CASSQQHQLGYGHTF
13,.,.,TRBJ2-5,TRBV10-3,TGTGCCATCAGTGACCCCAGGGAAGAGACCCAGTACTTC,CAISDPREETQYF
14,.,many,TRBJ2-1,TRBV20-1,TGCAGTGCCCTTACTAGCTCCGATTTCAATGAGCAGTTCTTC,CSALTSSDFNEQFF
13,.,few,TRBJ2-7,TRBV9,TGTGCCAGCAGCGGCATCCCCGACTACGAGCAGTACTTC,CASSGIPDYEQYF
16,TRBD1,few,TRBJ2-3,TRBV5-1,TGCGCCAGCAGCTCCGGGACAGGGGATAGCACAGATACGCAGTATTTT,CASSSGTGDSTDTQYF